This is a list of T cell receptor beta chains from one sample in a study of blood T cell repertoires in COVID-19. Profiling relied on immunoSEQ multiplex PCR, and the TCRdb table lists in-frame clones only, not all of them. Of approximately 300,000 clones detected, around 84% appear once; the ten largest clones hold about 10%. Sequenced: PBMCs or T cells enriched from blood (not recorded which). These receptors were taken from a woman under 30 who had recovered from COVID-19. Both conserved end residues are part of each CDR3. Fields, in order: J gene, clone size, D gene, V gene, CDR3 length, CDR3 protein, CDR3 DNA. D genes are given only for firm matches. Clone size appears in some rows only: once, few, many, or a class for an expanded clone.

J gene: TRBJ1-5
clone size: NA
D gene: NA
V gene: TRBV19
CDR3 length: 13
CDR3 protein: CASTPGLNQPQHF
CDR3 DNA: TGTGCCAGTACCCCGGGACTTAACCAGCCCCAGCATTTT

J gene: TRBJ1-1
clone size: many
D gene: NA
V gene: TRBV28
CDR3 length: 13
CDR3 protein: CAGTGGLNTEAFF
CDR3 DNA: TGTGCCGGTACCGGGGGGTTGAACACTGAAGCTTTCTTT

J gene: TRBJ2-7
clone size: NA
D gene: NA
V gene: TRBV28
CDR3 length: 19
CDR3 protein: CASSLLLEVSDNLAYEQYF
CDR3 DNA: TGTGCCAGCAGTTTATTGTTAGAAGTGTCGGACAATCTCGCCTACGAGCAGTACTTC

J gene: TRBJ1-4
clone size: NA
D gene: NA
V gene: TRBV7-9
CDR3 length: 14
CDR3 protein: CASSLATEGEKLFF
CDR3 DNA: TGTGCCAGCAGCTTAGCCACCGAGGGTGAAAAACTGTTTTTT

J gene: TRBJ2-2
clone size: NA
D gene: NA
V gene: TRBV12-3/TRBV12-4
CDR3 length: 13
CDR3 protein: CASSPFADGELFF
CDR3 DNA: TGTGCCAGCAGTCCTTTTGCGGACGGGGAGCTGTTTTTT

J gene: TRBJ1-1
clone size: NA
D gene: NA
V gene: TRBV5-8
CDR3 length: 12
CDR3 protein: CASSPKNTEAFF
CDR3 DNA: TGTGCCAGCAGTCCTAAGAACACTGAAGCTTTCTTT

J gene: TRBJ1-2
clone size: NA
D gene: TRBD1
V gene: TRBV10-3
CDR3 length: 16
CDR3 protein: CAISITGTDFNYGYTF
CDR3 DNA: TGTGCCATCAGCATAACCGGGACAGACTTTAACTATGGCTACACCTTC

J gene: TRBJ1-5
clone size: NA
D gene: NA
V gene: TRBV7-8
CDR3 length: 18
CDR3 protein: CASSLGMRVELSNQPQHF
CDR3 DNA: TGTGCCAGCAGCTTAGGGATGCGGGTCGAATTGAGCAATCAGCCCCAGCATTTT

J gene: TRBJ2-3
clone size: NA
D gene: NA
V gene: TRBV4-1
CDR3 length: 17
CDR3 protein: CASSQDLVASGTDTQYF
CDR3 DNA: TGCGCCAGCAGCCAAGATCTGGTAGCTAGCGGCACAGATACGCAGTATTTT

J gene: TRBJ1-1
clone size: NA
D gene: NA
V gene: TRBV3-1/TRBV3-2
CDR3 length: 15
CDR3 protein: CASSHKTGWNTEAFF
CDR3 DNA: TGTGCCAGCAGCCACAAGACGGGTTGGAACACTGAAGCTTTCTTT

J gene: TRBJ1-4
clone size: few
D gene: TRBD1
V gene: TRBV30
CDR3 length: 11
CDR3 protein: CAWTLDRELFF
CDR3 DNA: TGTGCCTGGACCCTGGACAGGGAACTGTTTTTT

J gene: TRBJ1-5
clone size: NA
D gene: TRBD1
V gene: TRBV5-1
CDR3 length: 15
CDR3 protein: CASSGTGDGNQPQHF
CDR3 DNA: TGCGCCAGCAGCGGAACAGGGGACGGCAATCAGCCCCAGCATTTT

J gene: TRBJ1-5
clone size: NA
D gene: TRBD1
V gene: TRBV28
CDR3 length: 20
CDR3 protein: CASSPSGSGTGFGSNQPQHF
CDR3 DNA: TGTGCCAGCAGCCCCTCGGGATCCGGGACAGGGTTTGGGAGCAATCAGCCCCAGCATTTT

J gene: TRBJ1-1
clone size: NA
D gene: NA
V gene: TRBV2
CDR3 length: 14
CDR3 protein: CASRLEQVNTEAFF
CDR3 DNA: TGTGCCAGCAGACTCGAACAGGTGAACACTGAAGCTTTCTTT

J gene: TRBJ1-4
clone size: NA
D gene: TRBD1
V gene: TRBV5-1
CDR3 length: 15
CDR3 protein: CASSLQGATNEKLFF
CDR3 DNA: TGCGCCAGCAGCTTGCAGGGGGCAACTAATGAAAAACTGTTTTTT

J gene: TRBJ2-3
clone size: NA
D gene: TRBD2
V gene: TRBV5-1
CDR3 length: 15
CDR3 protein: CASKVTSGSTDTQYF
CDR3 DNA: TGCGCCAGCAAGGTGACTAGCGGTAGCACAGATACGCAGTATTTT

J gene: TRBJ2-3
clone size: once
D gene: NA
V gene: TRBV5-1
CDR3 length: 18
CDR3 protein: CASSLALVAGGFTDTQYF
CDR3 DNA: TGCGCCAGCAGCTTGGCCTTGGTTGCTGGCGGGTTCACAGATACGCAGTATTTT

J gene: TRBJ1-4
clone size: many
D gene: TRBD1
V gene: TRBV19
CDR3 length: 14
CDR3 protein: CASSWTGDNEKLFF
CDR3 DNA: TGTGCCAGTAGTTGGACAGGGGATAATGAAAAACTGTTTTTT

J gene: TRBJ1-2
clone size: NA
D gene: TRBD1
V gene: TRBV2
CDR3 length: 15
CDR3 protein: CASSLTGGSDYGYTF
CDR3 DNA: TGTGCCAGCAGTCTCACAGGGGGAAGCGACTATGGCTACACCTTC

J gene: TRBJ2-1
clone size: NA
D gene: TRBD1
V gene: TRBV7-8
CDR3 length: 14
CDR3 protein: CASSSRTGLDEQFF
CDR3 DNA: TGTGCCAGCAGCTCCCGGACAGGGTTGGATGAGCAGTTCTTC

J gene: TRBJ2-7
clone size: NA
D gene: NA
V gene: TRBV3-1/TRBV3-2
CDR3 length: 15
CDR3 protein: CASSQSSYREYEQYF
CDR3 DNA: TGTGCCAGCAGCCAATCCTCCTACAGGGAATACGAGCAGTACTTC

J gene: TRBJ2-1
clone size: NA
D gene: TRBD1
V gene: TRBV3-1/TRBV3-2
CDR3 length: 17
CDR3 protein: CASSYTVTGGAYNEQFF
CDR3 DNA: TGTGCCAGCAGCTATACCGTTACAGGGGGTGCTTACAATGAGCAGTTCTTC

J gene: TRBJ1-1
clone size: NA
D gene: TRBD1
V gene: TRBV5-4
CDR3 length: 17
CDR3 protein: CASSPEQGGGRNTEAFF
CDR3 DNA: TGTGCCAGCAGCCCGGAACAGGGGGGCGGTCGTAACACTGAAGCTTTCTTT

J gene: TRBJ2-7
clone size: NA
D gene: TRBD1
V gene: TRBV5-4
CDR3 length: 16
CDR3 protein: CASSLASRGPGTEQYF
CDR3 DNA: TGTGCCAGCAGCTTGGCATCCAGGGGGCCGGGCACCGAGCAGTACTTC

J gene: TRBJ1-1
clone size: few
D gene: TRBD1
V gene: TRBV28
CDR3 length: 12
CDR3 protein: CASSLADRGAFF
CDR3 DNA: TGTGCCAGCAGTTTAGCGGACAGGGGGGCTTTCTTT

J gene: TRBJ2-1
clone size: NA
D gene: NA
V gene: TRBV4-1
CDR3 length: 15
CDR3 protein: CASSQDAAVGVGQFF
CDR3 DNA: TGCGCCAGCAGCCAAGATGCAGCTGTAGGGGTGGGGCAGTTCTTC